Each of the 28 T cell receptor beta chains below was sequenced from the same sample in a study of T cell responses to AZD1222 COVID-19 vaccine. Measured with immunoSEQ multiplex PCR; TCRdb has only the in-frame clones, and not every one. The sample lists tens of thousands of clones, under 95% occurring once. The specimen was peripheral blood, collected 28 days after the second AZD1222 dose. Receptor source: an adult who received the AZD1222 COVID-19 vaccine.

J is TRBJ1-2 and V is TRBV15, with D hard to call. The CDR3 spans 12 residues. Deletions cut 3 bases from V and 6 bases from J, with 8 bases between. Germline assignment: CDR1 LNHNV and CDR2 YYDKDF (reference sequence). The CDR3 bases are TGTGCCACCAGCAGTTACGGGGATGGCTACACCTTC. This translates into CATSSYGDGYTF.

V and J are TRBV19 and TRBJ2-1, with D possibly being TRBD2 (6 bases). V gave up 1 base and J gave up 2 bases, with 9 bases separating them. Germline-derived CDR1 and CDR2 are LNHDA and SQIVND (reference sequence). This CDR3 contains 15 residues. CDR3 residues: CASSIGEEPYNEQFF. The DNA for the CDR3 is TGTGCCAGTAGTATAGGGGAGGAACCCTACAATGAGCAGTTCTTC.

This rearrangement joins TRBV6-5 to TRBJ2-7; D tentatively reads TRBD1 or TRBD2 (6 bases each). V was clipped by 6 bases and J by 0 bases, with 12 bases between them. CDR3 length equals 14 residues. Germline lookup yields CDR1 MNHEY and CDR2 SVGAGI. CDR3 DNA: TGTGCCAGCAGCACACAGGGAGGCTCCTACGAGCAGTACTTC. This sequence encodes CASSTQGGSYEQYF.

The rearrangement uses TRBV18 and TRBJ1-2; D is undetermined. CDR3 length: 12 amino acids. V dropped 0 bases and J dropped 10 bases, with 9 bases sitting between them. CDR1 is KGHSH, CDR2 LQKENI, per germline. CDR3 protein: CASSPPLADYTF. The CDR3 nucleotides read TGTGCCAGCTCACCACCCCTTGCGGACTACACCTTC.

The chain employs TRBV5-1 and TRBJ1-4; D gene uncertain. Germline-derived CDR1 and CDR2 are SGHRS and YFSETQ. The ends were cut back, 4 bases at V and 4 bases at J, with 14 bases in the middle. This CDR3 has 15 amino acids. CDR3 DNA sequence: TGCGCCAGCAGCCCCCGGACGGCGAGTAATGAAAAACTGTTTTTT. Amino acids: CASSPRTASNEKLFF. Drawing the rest from reference TRBV5-1 and TRBJ1-4, the complete variable domain is KAGVTQTPRYLIKTRGQQVTLSCSPISGHRSVSWYQQTPGQGLQFLFEYFSETQRNKGNFPGRFSGRQFSNSRSEMNVSTLELGDSALYLCASSPRTASNEKLFFGSGTQLSVL.

V is TRBV5-1 and J is TRBJ2-7, with D perhaps TRBD2 (6 bases). Deletions cut 4 bases from V and 3 bases from J, with 11 bases between. This CDR3 is 13 amino acids long. Per germline, CDR1 SGHRS and CDR2 YFSETQ. Here the CDR3 reads CASSRGTGYEQYF. CDR3 DNA sequence: TGCGCCAGCAGCCGGGGGACGGGCTACGAGCAGTACTTC.

The chain employs TRBV24-1 and TRBJ1-2; D is unclear. The germline V gene encodes CDR1 KGHDR and CDR2 SFDVKD. V shed 8 bases and J shed 6 bases, with 15 bases lying between them. The CDR3 loop spans 13 amino acids. CDR3 DNA: TGTGCCACCAACCGTACAGTGGAGGATGGCTACACCTTC. As protein: CATNRTVEDGYTF.

The J gene is TRBJ2-1, the V gene TRBV7-9; D is perhaps TRBD1 or TRBD2 (5 bases each). The CDR3 consists of 12 residues. V was clipped by 5 bases and J by 15 bases, with 17 bases between them. Germline V CDR1 and CDR2: SEHNR, FQNEAQ (reference sequence). DNA of the CDR3: TGTGCCAGCAGCGTAAGCGTTTCGGGACCGTTCTTC. Translating it yields CASSVSVSGPFF.

V gene TRBV7-3 combines with J gene TRBJ2-5; a weak D match, TRBD1 (5 bases). Germline V gene data show CDR1 as SGHTA and CDR2 as FQGTGA. This CDR3 is built from 13 residues. The V gene lost 6 bases and the J gene lost 1 base, with 9 bases spanning the gap. The DNA of the CDR3 is TGTGCCAGCAGTAGACAGCCCCAAGAGACCCAGTACTTC. Translating it yields CASSRQPQETQYF.

This clone was picked up one time. The chain couples TRBV6-5 to TRBJ2-7; D could derive from TRBD1 or TRBD2 (5 bases each). This CDR3 is 14 amino acids long. CDR1 and CDR2 (germline): MNHEY, SVGAGI. V was trimmed by 6 bases and J by 0 bases, leaving 12 bases between them. CDR3 sequence reads: CASSRGPSSYEQYF. The DNA for the CDR3 is TGTGCCAGCAGCCGGGGACCCTCCTCCTACGAGCAGTACTTC.

This chain connects TRBV28 to TRBJ1-6; perhaps TRBD1 as D (6 bases). CDR3 size: 16 residues. V lost 7 bases and J 0 bases, leaving 13 bases between the germline ends. Germline loops: CDR1 MDHEN, CDR2 SYDVKM. The CDR3 here is CASTMDRDSYNSPLHF. The CDR3 DNA follows: TGTGCCAGCACTATGGACAGAGACTCCTATAATTCACCCCTCCACTTT.

The CDR3 DNA reads TGTGCCAGCAGTGCTCGTACAGGGGATGGGGCCAACGTCCTGACTTTC. It translates to CASSARTGDGANVLTF. The chain joins TRBV6-1 to TRBJ2-6; 7 nucleotides line up with TRBD1. Germline values: CDR1 MNHNS, CDR2 SASEGT. The CDR3 runs 16 residues. Trimming cost V 4 bases and J 3 bases; bases outside gene matches: 6.

The chain recombines TRBV5-1 with TRBJ2-7; 14 bases agree with TRBD2. V gave up 2 bases and J gave up 3 bases; unmatched junction bases: 7. Looked up from germline, CDR1 is SGHRS and CDR2 is YFSETQ. CDR3 size: 17 residues. CDR3 sequence reads: CASSFGTSGRVRYEQYF. As DNA, the CDR3 is TGCGCCAGCAGCTTTGGGACTAGCGGGAGAGTTCGCTACGAGCAGTACTTC.

V and J are TRBV24-1 and TRBJ2-2; possibly TRBD1 for D (5 bases). This CDR3 has 16 amino acids. Germline CDR1 reads KGHDR; CDR2 reads SFDVKD. V lost 3 bases, J lost 0 bases, and 10 bases lay in between. CDR3 in amino acids: CATSDPGAANTGELFF. CDR3 DNA: TGTGCCACCAGTGATCCTGGGGCTGCGAACACCGGGGAGCTGTTTTTT.

The J gene is TRBJ2-1, the V gene TRBV3-1 (or the pseudogene TRBV3-2); 11 nucleotides match TRBD2. Germline loops: CDR1 LGHDT, CDR2 YNNKEL (reference sequence). The CDR3 extends over 17 amino acids. The ends lost 0 bases at V and 0 bases at J; junction bases unmatched: 1. CDR3 sequence (DNA): TGTGCCAGCAGCCAAGATGGGACTAGCGGCTCCTACAATGAGCAGTTCTTC. This gives the protein CASSQDGTSGSYNEQFF.

The genes are TRBV15 and TRBJ1-1, with D hard to call. The CDR3 runs to 14 residues. Trimming removed 0 bases from V and 7 bases from J, with 12 bases in between. CDR1 is LNHNV, CDR2 YYDKDF, per germline (reference sequence). CDR3: CATSRDGSRSEAFF. CDR3 in DNA: TGTGCCACCAGCAGAGACGGAAGCAGGAGTGAAGCTTTCTTT.

The chain combines TRBV4-1 with TRBJ2-7; D unclear. Germline lookup yields CDR1 MGHRA and CDR2 YSYEKL. Trimming cost V 0 bases and J 0 bases, with 9 bases left between them. The CDR3 sequence is 15 residues long. In DNA, the CDR3 is TGCGCCAGCAGCCAAGACCTTGAGAGCTCCTACGAGCAGTACTTC. Translated, it gives CASSQDLESSYEQYF.

The rearrangement uses TRBV6-5 and TRBJ1-4; the match to TRBD1 covers 7 bases. Trimming at V came to 5 bases and at J to 7 bases, leaving 4 bases not matched to a gene. CDR3 length equals 13 residues. Germline V gene lookup returns CDR1 MNHEY and CDR2 SVGAGI. DNA of the CDR3: TGTGCCAGCAGTCGACAGGGAGGTGAAAAACTGTTTTTT. Protein product: CASSRQGGEKLFF.

The V call is TRBV13, the J call TRBJ2-1; 11 bases align to TRBD2. The ends lost 5 bases at V and 0 bases at J; junction bases unmatched: 9. CDR3 length: 18 amino acids. Germline-derived CDR1 and CDR2 are PRHDT and FYEKMQ (reference sequence). The CDR3 DNA follows: TGTGCCAGCAGCCGACCGGGACTAGCGGTTAGCTCCTACAATGAGCAGTTCTTC. This encodes CASSRPGLAVSSYNEQFF.

CDR3 region: CASSPGQGDQPQHF. Here the CDR3 DNA reads TGTGCCAGCAGCCCTGGACAGGGGGATCAGCCCCAGCATTTT. The V and J genes are TRBV5-5 and TRBJ1-5; 10 positions match TRBD1. The CDR3 loop spans 14 amino acids. The V and J ends lost 4 bases and 5 bases, in that order; junction bases with no gene match: 3. Germline V gene sequence: CDR1 SGHKS, CDR2 YYEKEE (reference sequence).

CDR3 in amino acids: CASSPGTGDGTQYF. The CDR3 region has the DNA TGTGCCAGCAGCCCCGGGACAGGGGATGGCACGCAGTATTTT. The chain links TRBV6-4 to TRBJ2-3; 10 nucleotides align to TRBD1. In germline, CDR1 is MRHNA, CDR2 SNTAGT. V was pared by 6 bases and J by 9 bases, with 9 bases of the junction left unmatched. This CDR3 contains 14 residues.

This chain joins TRBV7-9 and TRBJ1-1; 7 bases are shared with TRBD1. The CDR3 is 15 residues long. V lost 5 bases to trimming and J lost 1 base; unmatched junction nucleotides: 7. Germline CDR1 reads SEHNR; CDR2 reads FQNEAQ (reference sequence). The DNA of the CDR3 is TGTGCCAGCAGCCGACAGGGTAGAGGGAACACTGAAGCTTTCTTT. Translated: CASSRQGRGNTEAFF. Looking up the rest from reference TRBV7-9 and TRBJ1-1 gives the full variable domain: DTGVSQNPRHKITKRGQNVTFRCDPISEHNRLYWYRQTLGQGPEFLTYFQNEAQLEKSRLLSDRFSAERPKGSFSTLEIQRTEQGDSAMYLCASSRQGRGNTEAFFGQGTRLTVV.

CDR3 sequence reads: CASSKGPWTGNTEAFF. The CDR3 region has the DNA TGTGCCAGCAGCAAAGGGCCCTGGACAGGGAACACTGAAGCTTTCTTT. V gene TRBV21-1 combines with J gene TRBJ1-1; TRBD1, the table's D call, was not compared with the DNA. TRBV21-1 is designated a pseudogene. This CDR3 is 16 amino acids long.

The V and J genes are TRBV11-3 and TRBJ2-7; D possibly corresponds to TRBD1 (5 bases). Germline CDR1 SGHNT, CDR2 YENEEA. V was cut by 5 bases and J by 0 bases, with 11 bases left in between. The CDR3 loop spans 14 amino acids. This chain's CDR3 is CASSPRQSSYEQYF. CDR3 DNA: TGTGCCAGCAGCCCCAGACAGAGCTCCTACGAGCAGTACTTC.

J is TRBJ2-7 and V is TRBV28, with 8 positions matching TRBD1. The CDR3 extends over 13 amino acids. Germline values: CDR1 MDHEN, CDR2 SYDVKM. Germline trimming cut 6 bases from V and 3 bases from J; bases unmatched to any gene: 4. The CDR3 DNA reads as TGTGCCAGCAGAGGACAGGGACTCTACGAGCAGTACTTC. This codes for CASRGQGLYEQYF.

The chain recombines TRBV5-1 with TRBJ2-2; D uncertain. Trimming took 0 bases from V and 5 from J, leaving 11 bases between them. CDR3 size: 15 residues. Germline V lookup: CDR1 SGHRS, CDR2 YFSETQ. The CDR3 DNA sequence: TGCGCCAGCAGCTTGGGGGCAGGCCCGACCGGGGAGCTGTTTTTT. Protein product: CASSLGAGPTGELFF. The variable domain in full, completed from reference TRBV5-1 and TRBJ2-2, reads KAGVTQTPRYLIKTRGQQVTLSCSPISGHRSVSWYQQTPGQGLQFLFEYFSETQRNKGNFPGRFSGRQFSNSRSEMNVSTLELGDSALYLCASSLGAGPTGELFFGEGSRLTVL.

J is TRBJ2-5 and V is TRBV7-2; TRBD2 might be the D (5 bases). The CDR3 totals 13 residues. The V and J ends lost 5 bases and 4 bases respectively, with 11 bases between them. CDR1 is SGHTA, CDR2 FQGNSA, per germline. The CDR3 protein is CASSGILGETQYF. CDR3 nucleotide sequence: TGTGCCAGCAGCGGCATACTAGGAGAGACCCAGTACTTC.

The rearrangement uses TRBV13 and TRBJ1-2; TRBD1 is a possible D gene (6 bases). The CDR3 is 15 amino acids. Trimming removed 2 bases at V and 2 bases at J, with 12 bases between. Germline CDR1 PRHDT, CDR2 FYEKMQ (reference sequence). The CDR3 sequence: CASSLLGQLNYGYTF. The CDR3 region has the DNA TGTGCCAGCAGCTTACTCGGACAGCTCAACTATGGCTACACCTTC.